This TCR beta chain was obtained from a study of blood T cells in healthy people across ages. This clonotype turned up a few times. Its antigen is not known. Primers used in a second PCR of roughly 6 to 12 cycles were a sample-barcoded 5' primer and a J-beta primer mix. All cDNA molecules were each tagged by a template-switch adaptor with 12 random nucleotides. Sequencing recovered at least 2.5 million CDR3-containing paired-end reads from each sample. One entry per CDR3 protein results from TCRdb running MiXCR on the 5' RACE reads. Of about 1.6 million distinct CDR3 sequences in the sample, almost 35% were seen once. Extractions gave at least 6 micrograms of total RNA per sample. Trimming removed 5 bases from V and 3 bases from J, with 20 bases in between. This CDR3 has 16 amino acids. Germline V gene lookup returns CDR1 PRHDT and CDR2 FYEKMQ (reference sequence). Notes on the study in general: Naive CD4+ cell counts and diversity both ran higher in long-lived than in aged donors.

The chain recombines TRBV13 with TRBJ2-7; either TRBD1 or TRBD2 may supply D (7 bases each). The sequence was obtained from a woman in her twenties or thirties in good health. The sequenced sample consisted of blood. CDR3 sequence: CASSRERGRGHYEQYF. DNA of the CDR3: TGTGCCAGCAGCCGCGAAAGGGGGAGGGGGCACTACGAGCAGTACTTC.